This is a list of T cell receptor beta chains from one sample in a study of T cell responses to AZD1222 COVID-19 vaccine. Generated by immunoSEQ multiplex PCR, the TCRdb table keeps only in-frame clones and is missing some. This sample has about 120,000 clones, with 86% found just once. The source was peripheral blood, collected on day 0 of AZD1222 vaccination. The receptors shown here come from an adult in good health. The CDR3 runs from the conserved cysteine through the conserved F or W. Each record gives: D gene, clone size, V gene, J gene, CDR3 protein, CDR3 DNA. A D gene is named only where the DNA matches it firmly. Rows give clone size only sometimes, using once, few, many, or a class for an expanded clone.

TRBD1	few	TRBV6-2/TRBV6-3	TRBJ2-1	CASSDRGENEQFF	TGTGCCAGCAGCGACAGGGGGGAAAATGAGCAGTTCTTC
.	.	TRBV19	TRBJ1-2	CASSKDGRYGYTF	TGTGCCAGTAGTAAGGACGGGCGCTATGGCTACACCTTC
TRBD2	.	TRBV7-9	TRBJ2-1	CASSFSGEVEQFF	TGTGCCAGCAGCTTTAGCGGGGAGGTTGAGCAGTTCTTC
.	.	TRBV10-1	TRBJ2-1	CASSSDRYNEQFF	TGCGCCAGCAGTTCAGACAGATACAATGAGCAGTTCTTC
TRBD2	.	TRBV10-3	TRBJ2-7	CATAGEVLYEQYF	TGTGCCACGGCGGGAGAAGTGTTGTACGAGCAGTACTTC
.	.	TRBV28	TRBJ2-7	CASRPTAGYPYEQYF	TGTGCCAGCAGACCTACTGCGGGGTACCCATACGAGCAGTACTTC
.	.	TRBV3-1/TRBV3-2	TRBJ1-1	CASSPFNGGAFF	TGTGCCAGCAGCCCATTCAATGGGGGGGCTTTCTTT
.	.	TRBV9	TRBJ2-3	CASSVGPTDTQYF	TGTGCCAGCAGCGTAGGTCCCACTGATACGCAGTATTTT
TRBD1	.	TRBV19	TRBJ1-4	CASSTGQAINEKLFF	TGTGCCAGTAGTACCGGACAGGCTATTAATGAAAAACTGTTTTTT
TRBD2	.	TRBV7-9	TRBJ2-1	CASSSPGLASNEQFF	TGTGCCAGCAGCTCGCCGGGACTAGCGAGCAATGAGCAGTTCTTC
TRBD1	.	TRBV3-1/TRBV3-2	TRBJ2-4	CASSQGDRPSYF	TGTGCCAGCAGCCAGGGGGACAGGCCCTCGTACTTC
.	once	TRBV19	TRBJ1-2	CASSIEGAGGYTF	TGTGCCAGTAGTATAGAGGGGGCTGGTGGCTACACCTTC
.	few	TRBV3-1/TRBV3-2	TRBJ2-7	CASSPPGVSALRYEQYF	TGTGCCAGCAGCCCTCCCGGGGTGTCGGCTTTGAGGTACGAGCAGTACTTC
TRBD1	once	TRBV6-2/TRBV6-3	TRBJ1-4	CASSPRYRGATTNEKLFF	TGTGCCAGCAGCCCGCGCTACAGGGGCGCCACAACTAATGAAAAACTGTTTTTT
.	.	TRBV19	TRBJ2-2	CASSIDHWGANTGELFF	TGTGCCAGTAGTATAGATCATTGGGGGGCGAACACCGGGGAGCTGTTTTTT
.	once	TRBV7-2	TRBJ2-2	CASSLGTALSNTGELFF	TGTGCCAGCAGCTTAGGCACAGCCCTATCAAACACCGGGGAGCTGTTTTTT
TRBD1	.	TRBV10-3	TRBJ2-5	CAISESGTGGFWETQYF	TGTGCCATCAGTGAGTCTGGGACAGGGGGCTTTTGGGAGACCCAGTACTTC
.	.	TRBV18	TRBJ1-1	CASARGQLNTEAFF	TGTGCCAGCGCCCGCGGACAGCTGAACACTGAAGCTTTCTTT
.	once	TRBV28	TRBJ2-3	CASSTVWNTDTQYF	TGTGCCAGCAGTACGGTGTGGAACACAGATACGCAGTATTTT
.	.	TRBV3-1/TRBV3-2	TRBJ1-4	CASSQAAGRGKLFF	TGTGCCAGCAGCCAAGCGGCAGGGAGAGGAAAACTGTTTTTT
TRBD1	.	TRBV15	TRBJ2-3	CATSRDRGGDTQYF	TGTGCCACCAGCAGGGACAGGGGTGGAGATACGCAGTATTTT
.	.	TRBV6-1	TRBJ1-2	CASSQTVYYGYTF	TGTGCCAGCAGCCAGACGGTTTATTATGGCTACACCTTC
.	few	TRBV28	TRBJ1-5	CASTPPMTGNQPQHF	TGTGCCAGCACCCCCCCTATGACGGGGAATCAGCCCCAGCATTTT
.	once	TRBV12-3/TRBV12-4	TRBJ2-2	CASARGTGELFF	TGTGCCAGCGCCCGAGGGACCGGGGAGCTGTTTTTT
.	.	TRBV7-2	TRBJ2-7	CASSLRGVSDPTEQYF	TGTGCCAGCAGCTTAAGAGGGGTTAGCGATCCCACCGAGCAGTACTTC
.	once	TRBV30	TRBJ1-5	CAWSVGGAGNQPQHF	TGTGCCTGGAGTGTAGGGGGGGCTGGGAATCAGCCCCAGCATTTT
.	.	TRBV19	TRBJ2-3	CASSIDRSYSQPQYF	TGTGCCAGTAGTATAGATCGGTCCTATAGTCAGCCCCAGTATTTT
.	.	TRBV6-5	TRBJ1-4	CASSPGTLNEKLFF	TGTGCCAGCAGCCCAGGAACCCTTAATGAAAAACTGTTTTTT
.	.	TRBV3-1/TRBV3-2	TRBJ1-2	CASSLTTGNYGYTF	TGTGCCAGCAGCCTTACGACGGGGAACTATGGCTACACCTTC
.	.	TRBV19	TRBJ1-4	CASSLGSTNEKLFF	TGTGCCAGTAGTCTCGGGTCGACTAATGAAAAACTGTTTTTT
TRBD1	once	TRBV15	TRBJ2-1	CATSRDSGGDEQFF	TGTGCCACCAGCAGAGATTCAGGGGGCGATGAGCAGTTCTTC
.	.	TRBV14	TRBJ2-7	CASSQYSSYEQYF	TGTGCCAGCAGCCAATATTCCTCCTACGAGCAGTACTTC
.	.	TRBV28	TRBJ2-7	CASSFENSYEQYF	TGTGCCAGCAGTTTTGAGAATTCCTACGAGCAGTACTTC
.	.	TRBV9	TRBJ2-7	CASSVEADIYEQYF	TGTGCCAGCAGCGTAGAGGCAGACATCTACGAGCAGTACTTC
.	.	TRBV18	TRBJ1-3	CASSPGPGNTIYF	TGTGCCAGCTCCCCCGGCCCGGGAAACACCATATATTTT
TRBD1	.	TRBV12-3/TRBV12-4	TRBJ1-2	CASSTGGYGYTF	TGTGCCAGCAGTACAGGGGGTTATGGCTACACCTTC
TRBD2	.	TRBV3-1/TRBV3-2	TRBJ2-1	CASSQDSGGYNEQFF	TGTGCCAGCAGCCAAGACAGCGGGGGGTACAATGAGCAGTTCTTC
.	.	TRBV28	TRBJ2-2	CASGESTGELFF	TGTGCCTCGGGGGAGAGCACCGGGGAGCTGTTTTTT
.	.	TRBV9	TRBJ2-1	CASNSGVPYNEQFF	TGTGCCAGCAACTCAGGGGTCCCCTACAATGAGCAGTTCTTC
.	.	TRBV6-5	TRBJ2-5	CASRRGSQETQYF	TGTGCCAGCAGACGGGGTTCCCAAGAGACCCAGTACTTC
TRBD1	.	TRBV27	TRBJ2-7	CASSLLGTGAYEQYF	TGTGCCAGCAGTTTATTGGGGACAGGCGCCTACGAGCAGTACTTC
.	.	TRBV12-3/TRBV12-4	TRBJ1-4	CASSLWADEKLFF	TGTGCCAGCAGTTTATGGGCAGACGAAAAACTGTTTTTT
.	few	TRBV12-5	TRBJ2-1	CASGSAPGPPYNEQFF	.
.	few	TRBV28	TRBJ1-2	CASSRQTYGYTF	TGTGCCAGCAGTAGACAGACCTATGGCTACACCTTC
.	.	TRBV5-1	TRBJ1-3	CASSFGGGAGNTIYF	TGCGCCAGCAGCTTTGGTGGCGGGGCTGGAAACACCATATATTTT
.	.	TRBV6-2/TRBV6-3	TRBJ1-5	CASSYSWRDSNQPQHF	TGTGCCAGCAGTTACTCGTGGAGAGATAGCAATCAGCCCCAGCATTTT
TRBD2	.	TRBV7-2	TRBJ2-1	CASSLLLAASYNEQFF	TGTGCCAGCAGCTTACTCCTAGCGGCATCCTACAATGAGCAGTTCTTC
TRBD1	.	TRBV7-2	TRBJ2-7	CASSFSVTGAYEQYF	TGTGCCAGCAGCTTTAGTGTGACAGGGGCCTACGAGCAGTACTTC
TRBD1	.	TRBV3-1/TRBV3-2	TRBJ1-5	CASSQAGQGSWPQHF	TGTGCCAGCAGCCAAGCGGGACAGGGGAGTTGGCCCCAGCATTTT
.	.	TRBV28	TRBJ2-7	CASSPRGGEQYF	TGTGCCAGCAGCCCTCGGGGAGGCGAGCAGTACTTC
.	.	TRBV12-3/TRBV12-4	TRBJ2-3	CASSFQTDTQYF	TGTGCCAGCAGCTTTCAGACAGATACGCAGTATTTT
.	.	TRBV5-1	TRBJ2-2	CASSYDRGFSTGELFF	TGCGCCAGCAGCTACGATAGGGGTTTTAGCACCGGGGAGCTGTTTTTT
.	.	TRBV5-1	TRBJ2-2	CASAQGFTGELFF	TGCGCCAGCGCCCAGGGTTTCACCGGGGAGCTGTTTTTT
TRBD1	once	TRBV4-3	TRBJ2-7	CASSPGTGDYEQYF	TGCGCCAGCAGCCCCGGGACAGGGGACTACGAGCAGTACTTC
TRBD1	.	TRBV18	TRBJ2-4	CASSNTGQGNIQYF	TGTGCCAGCTCGAATACTGGACAGGGAAACATTCAGTACTTC
.	.	TRBV10-1	TRBJ1-1	CASSEGGMGTEAFF	TGCGCCAGCAGTGAGGGAGGGATGGGGACTGAAGCTTTCTTT
.	.	TRBV30	TRBJ1-5	CAWDPGRAGNQPQHF	TGTGCCTGGGATCCGGGCAGGGCTGGCAATCAGCCCCAGCATTTT
.	.	TRBV29-1	TRBJ2-7	CSVRDSGSGGFEYF	TGCAGCGTACGGGACAGCGGGAGTGGGGGTTTCGAGTACTTC
.	.	TRBV6-6	TRBJ1-3	CASSYGTLGNTIYF	TGTGCCAGCAGTTACGGGACCCTTGGAAACACCATATATTTT
TRBD2	once	TRBV5-6	TRBJ2-3	CASSLSLASGSGAAQYF	TGTGCCAGCAGCTTGTCGTTGGCTAGCGGGAGTGGCGCCGCGCAGTATTTT